This T cell receptor (beta chain) was retrieved from a study of cytomegalovirus exposure and HLA in healthy donors. Study information: Sequencing of roughly 180 million T cells in an earlier analysis found more than 100 million unique TCR beta sequences. Roughly four fifths of 398 genotyped donors fell in the Caucasian-associated ancestry cluster.

Notes on the study in general: As was reported, the classifier diagnosed cytomegalovirus status with high specificity and sensitivity. Earlier analysis yielded a pattern in which most TCR beta V segments were productive about 87% or about 30% of the time.

Per the germline V gene, CDR1 is SGHNT and CDR2 is YYREEE (reference sequence). The CDR3 covers 14 residues. The germline V and J ends were trimmed by 0 bases and 7 bases, with 11 bases remaining between them. PCR employed 60 Vbeta and 13 Jbeta primers. Produced via immunoSEQ multiplex PCR; TCRdb's table is partial and in-frame only. The sample lists more than 85,000 clones; under 80% were seen once. As concerns this clone: Its antigen is unidentified.

Sequencing used PBMCs. This sequence originates from a middle-aged woman in good health and CMV-seropositive. This chain joins TRBV5-4 and TRBJ1-5, with D unresolved. The CDR3, as DNA: TGTGCCAGCAGCTTGGTTGGGAGAAAGCAGCCCCAGCATTTT. Encoded protein: CASSLVGRKQPQHF.